This TCR beta chain appears in the sequencing data of a study of cytomegalovirus exposure and HLA in healthy donors. Regarding the study as a whole: Equally common other TCR beta chains were less clonally expanded than HLA-associated ones, a later analysis found. In a later analysis, parvovirus B19, influenza, CMV and Epstein-Barr virus appeared linked to several top co-occurrence clusters.

V lost 0 bases to trimming and J lost 6 bases, with 12 bases between them. CDR3 length: 15 amino acids. The germline V gene has CDR1 WNHNN and CDR2 SYGVQD (reference sequence). The study ran its PCR with 60 Vbeta and 13 Jbeta primers. Method: immunoSEQ multiplex PCR; TCRdb's copy keeps in-frame clones and lacks some. The table lists approximately 130,000 clones, approximately 80% of them singletons. Details on this clone: The antigen is unknown.

The genes are TRBV10-1 and TRBJ2-1, with D possibly matching TRBD2 (6 bases). The material sequenced was PBMCs. The TCR originated in a man aged 50 to 60 in good health and CMV-seronegative. The CDR3 protein is CASSESRVAANEQFF. CDR3 bases: TGCGCCAGCAGTGAGTCGAGAGTAGCGGCCAATGAGCAGTTCTTC.